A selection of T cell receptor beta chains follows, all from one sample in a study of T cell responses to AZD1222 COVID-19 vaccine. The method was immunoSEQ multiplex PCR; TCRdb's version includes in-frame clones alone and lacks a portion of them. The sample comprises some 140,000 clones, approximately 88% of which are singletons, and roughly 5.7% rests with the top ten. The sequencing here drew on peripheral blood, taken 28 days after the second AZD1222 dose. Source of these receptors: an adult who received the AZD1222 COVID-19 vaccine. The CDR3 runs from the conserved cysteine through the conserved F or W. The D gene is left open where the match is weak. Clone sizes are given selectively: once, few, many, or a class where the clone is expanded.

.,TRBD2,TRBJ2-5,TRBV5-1,CASRKLPGLAQETQYF,TGCGCCAGCAGGAAACTTCCGGGACTAGCTCAAGAGACCCAGTACTTC
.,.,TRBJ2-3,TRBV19,CASSKGHSTDTQYF,TGTGCCAGTAGTAAGGGACATTCCACAGATACGCAGTATTTT
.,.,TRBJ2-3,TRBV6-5,CASSPLAITDTQYF,TGTGCCAGCAGCCCCCTAGCCATCACAGATACGCAGTATTTT
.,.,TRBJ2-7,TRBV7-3,CASSPTGGVGEQYF,TGTGCCAGCAGCCCAACCGGGGGCGTGGGGGAGCAGTACTTC
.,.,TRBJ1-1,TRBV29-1,CSVAQGVGGTEAFF,TGCAGCGTAGCACAGGGAGTAGGGGGTACTGAAGCTTTCTTT
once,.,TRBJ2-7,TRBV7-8,CASSLMREQYF,TGTGCCAGCAGCTTAATGAGAGAGCAGTACTTC
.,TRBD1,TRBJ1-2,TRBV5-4,CASSLPGQNYGYTF,TGTGCCAGCAGCTTGCCGGGACAGAACTATGGCTACACCTTC
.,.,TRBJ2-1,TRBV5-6,CASSFEGPYNEQFF,TGTGCCAGCAGCTTCGAAGGCCCCTACAATGAGCAGTTCTTC
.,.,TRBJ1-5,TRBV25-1,CASSGGSTGNQPQHF,TGTGCCAGCAGTGGAGGGAGTACGGGCAATCAGCCCCAGCATTTT
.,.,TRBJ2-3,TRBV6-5,CASSYGPTDTQYF,TGTGCCAGCAGTTACGGGCCCACAGATACGCAGTATTTT
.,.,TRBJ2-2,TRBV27,CASSLVEGGELFF,TGTGCCAGCAGTTTAGTGGAGGGCGGGGAGCTGTTTTTT
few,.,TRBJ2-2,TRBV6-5,CASTWAGGASGELFF,TGTGCCAGCACCTGGGCAGGAGGGGCTTCCGGGGAGCTGTTTTTT
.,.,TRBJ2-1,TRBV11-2,CASSLGGFSSYNEQFF,TGTGCCAGCAGCTTGGGGGGATTTAGCTCCTACAATGAGCAGTTCTTC
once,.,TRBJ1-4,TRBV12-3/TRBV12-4,CASSFSDRRLFF,TGTGCCAGCAGTTTTTCGGATAGGAGACTGTTTTTT
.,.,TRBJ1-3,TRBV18,CASSPRGPGSSGNTIYF,TGTGCCAGCTCACCTCGGGGGCCGGGGAGCTCTGGAAACACCATATATTTT
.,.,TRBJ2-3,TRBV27,CASAHSRQLSTDTQYF,TGTGCCAGCGCCCACAGCAGACAGTTGAGCACAGATACGCAGTATTTT
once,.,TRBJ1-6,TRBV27,CASSSGGGVSYNSPLHF,TGTGCCAGCAGTTCCGGCGGGGGAGTTAGCTATAATTCACCCCTCCACTTT
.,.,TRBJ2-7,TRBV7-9,CASSFSGYEQYF,TGTGCCAGCAGCTTTTCCGGCTACGAGCAGTACTTC
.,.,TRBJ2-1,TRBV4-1,CASSQDNRVYHNEQFF,TGCGCCAGCAGCCAAGATAACAGGGTGTACCACAATGAGCAGTTCTTC
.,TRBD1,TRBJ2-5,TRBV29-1,CSARDSKQETQYF,TGCAGCGCCAGGGACAGCAAACAAGAGACCCAGTACTTC
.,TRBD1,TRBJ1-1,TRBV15,CATSKGQGMNTEAFF,TGTGCCACCAGCAAAGGACAGGGGATGAACACTGAAGCTTTCTTT
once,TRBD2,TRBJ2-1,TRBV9,CASSVEVLAGGPGEQFF,TGTGCCAGCAGCGTAGAGGTGCTAGCGGGGGGGCCGGGTGAGCAGTTCTTC
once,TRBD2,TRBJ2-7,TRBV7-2,CASSLLQGLAVYEQYF,TGTGCCAGCAGCCTGTTACAGGGACTAGCGGTCTACGAGCAGTACTTC
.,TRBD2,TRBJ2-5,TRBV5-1,CASSSAGAEETQYF,TGCGCCAGCAGCTCAGCGGGGGCGGAGGAGACCCAGTACTTC
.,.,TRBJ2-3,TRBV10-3,CAISQLTRDSKDGGLYF,TGTGCCATCAGTCAGCTGACCCGGGACTCAAAGGACGGAGGGTTGTATTTT
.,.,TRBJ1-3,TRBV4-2,CASAPGVTGGNTIYF,TGTGCCAGCGCCCCGGGGGTGACAGGAGGAAACACCATATATTTT
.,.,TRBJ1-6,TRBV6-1,CASSGRFNSPLHF,TGTGCCAGCAGTGGACGGTTCAATTCACCCCTCCACTTT
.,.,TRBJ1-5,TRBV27,CASSLERNQPQHF,TGTGCCAGCAGTTTAGAACGCAATCAGCCCCAGCATTTT
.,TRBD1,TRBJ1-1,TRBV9,CASSVAAGGVNTEAFF,TGTGCCAGCAGCGTAGCGGCAGGGGGGGTGAACACTGAAGCTTTCTTT
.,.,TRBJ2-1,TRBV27,CASSPIGSNEQFF,TGTGCCAGCAGTCCTATAGGAAGCAATGAGCAGTTCTTC
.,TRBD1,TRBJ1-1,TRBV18,CASSRGQGNTEAFF,TGTGCCAGCTCAAGGGGACAGGGGAACACTGAAGCTTTCTTT
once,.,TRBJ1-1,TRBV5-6,CASSLRIGSTEAFF,TGTGCCAGCAGCTTGAGAATCGGGAGCACTGAAGCTTTCTTT
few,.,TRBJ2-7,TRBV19,CASSIPSRGGYEQYF,TGTGCCAGTAGTATTCCCTCCAGGGGAGGCTACGAGCAGTACTTC
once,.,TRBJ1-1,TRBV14,CASSHSQLNTEAFF,TGTGCCAGCAGCCACTCACAGTTGAACACTGAAGCTTTCTTT
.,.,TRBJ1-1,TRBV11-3,CASSLIGTGSREAFF,TGTGCCAGCAGCTTGATTGGAACAGGGTCACGAGAAGCTTTCTTT
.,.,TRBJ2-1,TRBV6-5,CASSYSMTADEQFF,TGTGCCAGCAGTTACTCGATGACAGCAGATGAGCAGTTCTTC
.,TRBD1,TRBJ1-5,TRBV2,CASRTRQGDQLQHF,TGTGCCAGCAGAACGAGACAGGGGGATCAGCTCCAGCATTTT
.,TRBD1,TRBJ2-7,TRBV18,CASSPPGQGAGEQYF,TGTGCCAGCTCACCCCCCGGTCAGGGGGCAGGAGAGCAGTACTTC
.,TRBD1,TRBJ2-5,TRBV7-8,CASSWGGGTGLFQETQYF,TGTGCCAGCAGTTGGGGAGGAGGGACAGGGCTATTCCAAGAGACCCAGTACTTC
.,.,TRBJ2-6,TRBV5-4,CASSLSVSSGANVLTF,TGTGCCAGCAGCCTTAGTGTCAGCTCTGGGGCCAACGTCCTGACTTTC
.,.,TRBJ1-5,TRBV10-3,CAISGNNQPQHF,TGTGCCATCAGTGGGAACAATCAGCCCCAGCATTTT
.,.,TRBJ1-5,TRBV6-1,CASSERGIGNQPQHF,TGTGCCAGCAGTGAAAGGGGTATAGGCAATCAGCCCCAGCATTTT
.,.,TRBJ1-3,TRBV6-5,CASSSLNGGTIYF,TGTGCCAGCAGTTCCCTGAACGGTGGCACCATATATTTT